Following are 25 T cell receptor beta chains from one sample sequenced in a study of beta chain features in type 1 diabetes. The sequenced template was cDNA made from the entire isolated RNA. Some clones are missing from TCRdb's copy, which holds only in-frame ones; the method was immunoSEQ multiplex PCR. The repertoire has 680,000 or so clones, about an eighth of them found once; the top ten carry around 0.022%. General study results and limits: Shortening of TCRB CDR3s, moderate but significant, appeared in all four CD4+ subsets of Type 1 diabetes patients.

These TCRs are of unknown antigen specificity. Sequencing was performed on naive CD4+ T cells from blood. Receptors were obtained from a man younger than 35 with type 1 diabetes.

The table lists this clone with a few counts. The chain links TRBV5-6 to TRBJ1-4; unclear D gene. The CDR3 spans 15 residues. Trimming pared 4 bases from V and 14 bases from J, leaving 24 bases between. Germline-derived CDR1 and CDR2 are SGHDT and YYEEEE. This CDR3 reads CASSPTLASIQTLFF. DNA of the CDR3: TGTGCCAGCAGCCCCACTCTGGCATCGATTCAGACTCTGTTTTTT.

The V call is TRBV28, the J call TRBJ2-4; D is unresolved. Per the germline V gene, CDR1 is MDHEN and CDR2 is SYDVKM. The CDR3 length is 14 residues. The germline V and J ends were trimmed by 6 bases and 5 bases, with 14 bases remaining between them. As DNA, the CDR3 is TGTGCCAGCAGAACCTCCAGCGCGGAAAACATTCAGTACTTC. Its protein product is CASRTSSAENIQYF.

V gene TRBV19 combines with J gene TRBJ1-2, with TRBD1 matching over 10 bases. The V gene end was trimmed by 7 bases and the J gene end by 7 bases; junction bases not matched to a gene: 9. Per germline, CDR1 LNHDA and CDR2 SQIVND (reference sequence). The CDR3 is 14 residues long. CDR3 residues: CASTQGQGNGGYTF. The CDR3 coding sequence is TGTGCCAGTACCCAGGGACAGGGGAACGGTGGCTACACCTTC.

There are a few counts of this clone. The chain employs TRBV10-3 and TRBJ1-5; D call uncertain. The CDR3 has 15 amino acids. Germline CDR1 is ENHRY and CDR2 is SYGVKD. The germline V and J ends were trimmed by 3 bases and 2 bases, with 11 bases remaining between them. The CDR3 protein is CAISDPDQGNQPQHF. The CDR3 nucleotides read TGTGCCATCAGTGACCCGGACCAGGGCAATCAGCCCCAGCATTTT.

The chain couples TRBV5-4 to TRBJ1-1, with no clear D. Germline V gene sequence: CDR1 SGHNT, CDR2 YYREEE (reference sequence). This CDR3 spans 13 amino acids. Trimming took off 5 bases at V and 0 bases at J, with 8 bases between the two ends. CDR3 nucleotide sequence: TGTGCCAGCAGTCTGAACATGAACACTGAAGCTTTCTTT. Translated: CASSLNMNTEAFF.

This clone was recorded a few times. This rearrangement joins TRBV9 to TRBJ2-3; D may be TRBD1 (6 bases). CDR3 length: 18 amino acids. With 0 bases removed from V and 4 bases from J, the gap between germline ends came to 21 bases. The germline gives CDR1 SGDLS, CDR2 YYNGEE. This CDR3 is CASSVDPSAGVGADTQYF. In nucleotides, the CDR3 is TGTGCCAGCAGCGTAGACCCGTCCGCAGGGGTTGGCGCAGATACGCAGTATTTT.

CDR3 amino acids: CASSEMGTEAFF. The CDR3 DNA reads as TGTGCCAGCAGTGAAATGGGCACTGAAGCTTTCTTT. This rearrangement joins TRBV25-1 to TRBJ1-1, with D uncertain. The CDR3 is 12 residues long. Trimming left V 2 bases short and J 4 bases short, with 5 bases between. Germline V lookup: CDR1 MGHDK, CDR2 SYGVNS.

This clone turned up a few times. The chain recombines TRBV13 with TRBJ2-1, with TRBD2 identical over 10 bases. J was trimmed by 6 bases and V by 2 bases; bases with no gene match: 4. The CDR3 loop spans 15 amino acids. Germline CDR1 is PRHDT and CDR2 is FYEKMQ (reference sequence). CDR3 residues: CASSLRSGGPNEQFF. The CDR3 nucleotides read TGTGCCAGCAGCTTACGTAGCGGGGGGCCCAATGAGCAGTTCTTC.

This clone was detected only a few times. This sequence joins TRBV19 and TRBJ2-1; TRBD2 aligns across 13 bases. This CDR3 spans 15 amino acids. The V gene end was trimmed by 5 bases and the J gene end by 6 bases; junction bases not matched to a gene: 4. Germline-derived CDR1 and CDR2 are LNHDA and SQIVND (reference sequence). The DNA of the CDR3 is TGTGCCAGTAGTTTGTGGACTAGCGGGGGCAATGAGCAGTTCTTC. Its protein product is CASSLWTSGGNEQFF.

This clone was observed a few times. V gene TRBV14 combines with J gene TRBJ2-3; D gene uncertain. CDR1 and CDR2 from the germline V gene are SGHDN and FVKESK. The CDR3 has 14 amino acids. V was cut by 4 bases and J by 2 bases, with 10 bases left in between. The CDR3 DNA reads TGTGCCAGCAGCCGGTCCAGGTTCACAGATACGCAGTATTTT. It translates to CASSRSRFTDTQYF.

The chain couples TRBV2 to TRBJ2-3; D is unresolved. Germline V gene lookup returns CDR1 SNHLY and CDR2 FYNNEI. The V end was cut by 7 bases, the J end by 6 bases, with 11 bases between. CDR3 length: 12 residues. The CDR3 coding sequence is TGTGCCAGCAAATGGTTTAGGGATACGCAGTATTTT. This gives the protein CASKWFRDTQYF.

This clone occurred a few times. This rearrangement joins TRBV30 to TRBJ1-1, with D perhaps matching TRBD1 (5 bases). This CDR3 is built from 13 residues. The germline V gene has CDR1 GTSNPN and CDR2 SVGIG (reference sequence). V was shortened by 4 bases and J by 11 bases, with 20 bases between the two germline ends. For the CDR3, the DNA is TGTGCCTGGATTGGCCAGGGTGCCCCGTCGGCTTTCTTT. Translated: CAWIGQGAPSAFF.

This clone turned up a few times. This chain uses TRBV19 with TRBJ1-2; D not certain. Trimming cost V 5 bases and J 8 bases, with 12 bases left between them. The CDR3 is 12 residues long. The V gene's germline CDR1 is LNHDA and CDR2 SQIVND (reference sequence). CDR3 DNA: TGTGCCAGTAGTCAGTGGATTGGCGGCTACACCTTC. Amino acids: CASSQWIGGYTF.

This clone was seen a handful of times. The rearrangement uses TRBV7-8 and TRBJ2-3, with TRBD2 matching over 9 bases. Germline V gene sequence: CDR1 SGHVS, CDR2 FQNEAQ. This CDR3 region has 16 residues. V gave up 5 bases and J gave up 1 base; unmatched junction bases: 7. CDR3 in DNA: TGTGCCAGCAGCCCGATGGCTAGCGGGGGCACAGATACGCAGTATTTT. Its translation is CASSPMASGGTDTQYF. Full variable domain (outside the CDR3, taken from reference TRBV7-8 and TRBJ2-3): GAGVSQSPRYKVAKRGQDVALRCDPISGHVSLFWYQQALGQGPEFLTYFQNEAQLDKSGLPSDRFFAERPEGSVSTLKIQRTQQEDSAVYLCASSPMASGGTDTQYFGPGTRLTVL.

This clone occurred a few times. The V and J genes are TRBV5-4 and TRBJ2-5, with D perhaps assigned TRBD1 or TRBD2 (5 bases each). The CDR3 loop spans 15 amino acids. Germline assignment: CDR1 SGHNT and CDR2 YYREEE (reference sequence). The V end was cut by 3 bases, the J end by 4 bases, with 16 bases between. The CDR3 DNA is TGTGCCAGCAGCTCTCCGGGACGGCTAAGAGAGACCCAGTACTTC. Translation gives CASSSPGRLRETQYF. The complete variable domain, with remaining parts taken from reference TRBV5-4 and TRBJ2-5, reads ETGVTQSPTHLIKTRGQQVTLRCSSQSGHNTVSWYQQALGQGPQFIFQYYREEENGRGNFPPRFSGLQFPNYSSELNVNALELDDSALYLCASSSPGRLRETQYFGPGTRLLVL.

This clone was picked up a small number of times. The genes are TRBV4-1 and TRBJ1-1; tentative D call: TRBD1 (5 bases). The CDR3 length is 14 residues. Germline CDR1 reads MGHRA; CDR2 reads YSYEKL. V was cut by 1 base and J by 0 bases, with 6 bases left in between. The CDR3 nucleotides are TGCGCCAGCAGCCAAGTCAGGGTGAACACTGAAGCTTTCTTT. It codes for CASSQVRVNTEAFF.

J is TRBJ1-3 and V is TRBV6-5; D is unclear. This CDR3 contains 15 residues. V lost 6 bases and J lost 0, with 12 bases in between. The germline V gene encodes CDR1 MNHEY and CDR2 SVGAGI. In DNA, the CDR3 is TGTGCCAGCAGGCCGGCGAGCTTCTCTGGAAACACCATATATTTT. Protein: CASRPASFSGNTIYF.

Of note for this clone: The same CDR3 arises from other DNA sequences in this sample as well. The genes are TRBV5-1 and TRBJ1-1, with D maybe TRBD1 (5 bases). Trimming cost V 1 base and J 3 bases, with 7 bases left between them. Per the germline V gene, CDR1 is SGHRS and CDR2 is YFSETQ. This CDR3 has 13 amino acids. CDR3 sequence (DNA): TGCGCCAGCAGCTTGAGAGGGGACACTGAAGCTTTCTTT. This codes for CASSLRGDTEAFF.

This clone was found a few times. The chain joins TRBV5-1 to TRBJ1-6; 8 bases line up with TRBD1. The CDR3 is 14 amino acids. V shed 4 bases and J 7 bases; nucleotides not matched to a gene: 4. Germline V gene data show CDR1 as SGHRS and CDR2 as YFSETQ. The DNA for the CDR3 is TGCGCCAGCAGCCCGGGACAGGCAAATTCACCCCTCCACTTT. Translated, it gives CASSPGQANSPLHF.

The V call is TRBV6-6, the J call TRBJ1-1; D possibly corresponds to TRBD1 (5 bases). The germline CDR1 and CDR2 sequences are MNHNY and SVGAGI (reference sequence). Trimming left V 5 bases short and J 4 bases short, with 11 bases between. This CDR3 has 13 residues. The CDR3 loop is CASSPVGGTEAFF. The CDR3 region has the DNA TGTGCCAGCAGTCCGGTTGGGGGCACTGAAGCTTTCTTT.

This clone has just a few counts. The chain recombines TRBV29-1 with TRBJ2-3; 13 positions match TRBD2. The CDR3 is made up of 17 amino acids. V lost 4 bases to trimming and J lost 5 bases; unmatched junction nucleotides: 12. Germline loops: CDR1 SQVTM, CDR2 ANQGSEA. CDR3 sequence (DNA): TGCAGCGTTGTCCCGACTAGCGGGGGGTCTTGGGGAGATACGCAGTATTTT. It translates to CSVVPTSGGSWGDTQYF.

The rearrangement uses TRBV6-5 and TRBJ2-2, with D possibly called TRBD1 or TRBD2 (6 bases each). Trimming pared 5 bases from V and 3 bases from J, leaving 13 bases between. CDR1 is MNHEY, CDR2 SVGAGI, per germline. The CDR3 spans 15 residues. CDR3: CASSPRGADTGELFF. The DNA of the CDR3 is TGTGCCAGCAGTCCGAGGGGGGCGGACACCGGGGAGCTGTTTTTT.

This clone was seen only a few times. The chain joins TRBV6-1 to TRBJ2-6, with D hard to call. The CDR3 length is 14 residues. Germline CDR1 reads MNHNS; CDR2 reads SASEGT. The V gene lost 7 bases and the J gene lost 4 bases, with 11 bases spanning the gap. The DNA of the CDR3 is TGTGCCAGCACCGGCGAGGACGGGGCCAACGTCCTGACTTTC. Residues: CASTGEDGANVLTF.

This clone showed up just a few times. The genes are TRBV28 and TRBJ2-7; the D is unclear. The CDR3 spans 16 residues. Trimming removed 3 bases from V and 1 base from J, with 16 bases in between. The germline gives CDR1 MDHEN, CDR2 SYDVKM. This CDR3 is CASSFGTVYESYEQYF. The CDR3 DNA sequence: TGTGCCAGCAGTTTTGGAACGGTCTATGAGTCCTACGAGCAGTACTTC.

The rearrangement links TRBV6-5 to TRBJ2-5; 8 bases are a match to TRBD1. This CDR3 comprises 15 residues. Germline CDR1 MNHEY, CDR2 SVGAGI. With V trimmed by 0 bases and J by 5 bases, 5 bases remained unmatched. The CDR3 loop reads CASSYSDRGHETQYF. The CDR3 DNA sequence: TGTGCCAGCAGTTACTCCGACAGGGGCCACGAGACCCAGTACTTC.